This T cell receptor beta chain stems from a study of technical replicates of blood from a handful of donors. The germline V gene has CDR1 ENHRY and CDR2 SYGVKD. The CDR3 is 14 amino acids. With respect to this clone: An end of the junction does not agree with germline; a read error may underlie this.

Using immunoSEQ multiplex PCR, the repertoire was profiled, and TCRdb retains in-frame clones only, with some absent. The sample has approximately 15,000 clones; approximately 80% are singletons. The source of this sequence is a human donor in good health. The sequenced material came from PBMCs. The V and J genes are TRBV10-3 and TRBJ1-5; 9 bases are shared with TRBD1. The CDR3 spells CASSGQGQNQPQHF. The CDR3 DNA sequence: TGTGCCAGCAGTGGACAGGGGCAAAATCAGCCCCAGCATTTT.